This T cell receptor beta chain is drawn from a study of blood T cell repertoires in COVID-19. Germline V gives CDR1 MNHEY, CDR2 SMNVEV (reference sequence). V was shortened by 3 bases and J by 5 bases, with 8 bases between the two germline ends. This CDR3 comprises 13 residues. This table comes from immunoSEQ multiplex PCR, and its TCRdb copy is limited to in-frame clones, with some not included. The profile covers a few hundred thousand clones, with roughly 86% appearing a single time and about 2.5% taken by the ten largest. The rearrangement links TRBV27 to TRBJ1-5, with unresolved D. The sequence derives from a woman aged 50 to 60 with acute or convalescent COVID-19. The sequenced sample was peripheral blood. CDR3 sequence reads: CASSFRRDQPQHF. The CDR3, as DNA: TGTGCCAGCAGTTTTAGACGGGATCAGCCCCAGCATTTT.